The source of this T cell receptor (beta chain) is a study of blood T cells in healthy people across ages. The CDR3 loop spans 17 amino acids. CDR1 is MNHEY, CDR2 SVGEGT, per germline. The V segment lost 0 bases and the J segment 11 bases; nucleotides outside the gene matches: 15. In this sample, this clonotype turned up once. Its antigen is not identified. Whole-study findings and limits: Long-lived donors exceeded aged donors in naive CD4+ cells and diversity.

With a J-beta primer mix and a sample-barcoded 5' primer, a second PCR ran about 6 to 11 cycles. One entry per CDR3 protein results from TCRdb running MiXCR on the 5' RACE reads. The sample contains hundreds of thousands of distinct CDR3 sequences, 60% to 80% of which appear only once. The chain combines TRBV6-2 or TRBV6-3 with TRBJ2-5; 10 positions match TRBD2. This receptor was taken from a man aged 25-45 years in good health. The specimen sequenced was blood. The CDR3, as DNA: TGTGCCAGCAGTTACTCCCTCGGAGCGGGGGGGCTCTATGAGCAGTACTTC. Encoded protein: CASSYSLGAGGLYEQYF.